The 32 T cell receptor beta chains in this list originate from one sample, sequenced in a study of cytomegalovirus exposure and HLA in healthy donors. Use of 60 Vbeta and 13 Jbeta primers characterized the PCR. Profiling relied on immunoSEQ multiplex PCR, and the TCRdb table lists in-frame clones only, not all of them. In the table there are roughly 100,000 clones, about 83% of which are singletons. The sample taken for sequencing was PBMCs. The receptors come from a female donor in good health and CMV-seropositive.

CDR3 coding DNA: TGTGCCAGCTCACAAACACAAGCCTACGAGCAGTACTTC. It specifies CASSQTQAYEQYF. J is TRBJ2-7 and V is TRBV18; D is ambiguous. The germline V gene has CDR1 KGHSH and CDR2 LQKENI. This CDR3 is built from 13 residues. Trimming took 4 bases from V and 2 from J, leaving 9 bases between them.

This chain connects TRBV2 to TRBJ2-3; possibly TRBD1 for D (6 bases). This CDR3 region has 13 residues. Germline V gives CDR1 SNHLY, CDR2 FYNNEI. V lost 6 bases and J lost 4, with 11 bases in between. This CDR3 reads CASRRTAADTQYF. The DNA for the CDR3 is TGTGCCAGCAGGCGGACAGCCGCAGATACGCAGTATTTT.

This clone appeared a single time. The chain has TRBV4-1 and TRBJ1-2; 7 bases align to TRBD1. CDR1 and CDR2 from the germline V gene are MGHRA and YSYEKL. Trimming cost V 4 bases and J 1 base; bases outside gene matches: 6. The CDR3 runs to 15 residues. The CDR3 DNA reads as TGCGCCAGCAGCCCGCGACAGGGAGTTAACTATGGCTACACCTTC. Protein sequence: CASSPRQGVNYGYTF.

The table lists this clone with a count of one. The chain is built from TRBV2 and TRBJ2-5; 7 bases line up with TRBD1. In germline, CDR1 is SNHLY, CDR2 FYNNEI. The CDR3 is 14 residues long. Trimming at V came to 6 bases and at J to 5 bases, leaving 9 bases not matched to a gene. The DNA for the CDR3 is TGTGCCAGCAGCGACAGGGTCTCGGGGGAGACCCAGTACTTC. Translation gives CASSDRVSGETQYF.

This clone was counted only a few times. The rearrangement uses TRBV7-2 and TRBJ2-3; D is unclear. The germline V gene encodes CDR1 SGHTA and CDR2 FQGNSA. This CDR3 has 17 residues. V was cut by 1 base and J by 0 bases, with 14 bases left in between. CDR3 in DNA: TGTGCCAGCAGCTTAGTATCCACCAGGTCTAGCACAGATACGCAGTATTTT. Protein product: CASSLVSTRSSTDTQYF.

A few counts support this clone. The V gene is TRBV9, the J gene TRBJ2-7, with TRBD2 as a possible D gene (5 bases). There are 14 residues in the CDR3. Germline lookup yields CDR1 SGDLS and CDR2 YYNGEE. The ends were cut back, 0 bases at V and 7 bases at J, with 14 bases in the middle. The CDR3 DNA is TGTGCCAGCAGCGTAGTCTCCGGTCCGGGGGAGCAGTACTTC. Protein sequence: CASSVVSGPGEQYF.

The chain links TRBV5-1 to TRBJ2-5, with TRBD2 matching 7 bases. The V gene end was trimmed by 4 bases and the J gene end by 4 bases; junction bases not matched to a gene: 7. CDR1 and CDR2 from the germline V gene are SGHRS and YFSETQ. This CDR3 spans 14 amino acids. The CDR3 reads CASSPATSAETQYF. The CDR3 DNA reads TGCGCCAGCAGCCCGGCAACTAGCGCAGAGACCCAGTACTTC.

This clone has only a few counts. The V gene is TRBV7-6, the J gene TRBJ1-3; tentative D call: TRBD1 (5 bases). Trimming pared 2 bases from V and 4 bases from J, leaving 9 bases between. Germline CDR1 reads SGHVS; CDR2 reads FNYEAQ. CDR3 length: 14 amino acids. CDR3 amino acids: CASSLRGKGNTIYF. In DNA, the CDR3 is TGTGCCAGCAGCTTAAGGGGTAAAGGAAACACCATATATTTT.

This chain links TRBV6-5 with TRBJ2-7; 10 bases agree with TRBD1. Trimming removed 7 bases from V and 2 bases from J; junction bases left unmatched: 8. This CDR3 region has 15 residues. Germline CDR1 reads MNHEY; CDR2 reads SVGAGI. The CDR3, as DNA: TGTGCCAGCACCGAGGGACAGGGGTTCACCTACGAGCAGTACTTC. It yields the protein CASTEGQGFTYEQYF.

This sequence joins TRBV5-1 and TRBJ2-5; D is ambiguous. The CDR3 contains 12 residues. Germline CDR1 and CDR2: SGHRS and YFSETQ. Trimming shortened V by 0 bases and J by 7 bases, and 7 bases separated the two germline ends. The CDR3 loop is CASSLDQSTQYF. CDR3 coding DNA: TGCGCCAGCAGCTTGGATCAATCGACCCAGTACTTC.

V gene TRBV27 combines with J gene TRBJ2-1; D unclear. V dropped 3 bases and J dropped 5 bases, with 8 bases sitting between them. This CDR3 contains 13 residues. The germline CDR1 and CDR2 sequences are MNHEY and SMNVEV (reference sequence). CDR3 amino acids: CASSFRRDNEQFF. CDR3 bases: TGTGCCAGCAGTTTCAGACGGGACAATGAGCAGTTCTTC.

The chain employs TRBV14 and TRBJ1-2, with 9 positions matching TRBD1. The CDR3 loop spans 13 amino acids. CDR1 is SGHDN and CDR2 is FVKESK in the germline V gene. Losses at the gene ends were 4 bases for V and 7 bases for J; bases not matched to a gene: 4. CDR3 sequence: CASSLQGAAGYTF. CDR3 DNA: TGTGCCAGCAGCCTACAGGGGGCGGCTGGCTACACCTTC.

The chain joins TRBV19 to TRBJ2-1, with 8 bases aligning to TRBD2. V was clipped by 4 bases and J by 9 bases; unmatched bases: 2. The CDR3 is 12 residues long. CDR1 is LNHDA, CDR2 SQIVND, per germline (reference sequence). The CDR3 coding sequence is TGTGCCAGTAGTACGGGGGGGCGTGAGCAGTTCTTC. This gives the protein CASSTGGREQFF.

The chain carries TRBV7-9 and TRBJ1-3; possibly TRBD1 for D (6 bases). Germline assignment: CDR1 SEHNR and CDR2 FQNEAQ (reference sequence). V was pared by 5 bases and J by 0 bases, with 11 bases between. CDR3 length: 15 residues. The CDR3 DNA reads TGTGCCAGCAGCCTACAGGGCTCCTCTGGAAACACCATATATTTT. Encoded protein: CASSLQGSSGNTIYF.

J is TRBJ1-4 and V is TRBV29-1; D unresolved. CDR3 length: 11 residues. Germline V CDR1 and CDR2: SQVTM, ANQGSEA. Trimming stripped 4 bases from V and 4 bases from J, with 4 bases between. Here the CDR3 reads CSVGVNEKLFF. DNA for the CDR3: TGCAGCGTTGGAGTTAATGAAAAACTGTTTTTT. The whole variable domain, remainder taken from reference TRBV29-1 and TRBJ1-4, is SAVISQKPSRDICQRGTSLTIQCQVDSQVTMMFWYRQQPGQSLTLIATANQGSEATYESGFVIDKFPISRPNLTFSTLTVSNMSPEDSSIYLCSVGVNEKLFFGSGTQLSVL.

This clone was observed a handful of times. This chain joins TRBV2 and TRBJ1-4; D possibly corresponds to TRBD1 (5 bases). Deletions cut 7 bases from V and 4 bases from J, with 16 bases between. Per the germline V gene, CDR1 is SNHLY and CDR2 is FYNNEI. The CDR3 is 15 residues long. The CDR3 sequence: CASKTLGGINEKLFF. For the CDR3, the DNA is TGTGCCAGCAAAACACTTGGGGGGATTAATGAAAAACTGTTTTTT.

This clone was counted a single time. The chain couples TRBV28 to TRBJ1-2; 8 nucleotides agree with TRBD1. Germline V gene sequence: CDR1 MDHEN, CDR2 SYDVKM. J gave up 3 bases and V 7 bases, and 13 bases lay outside the gene matches. This CDR3 region has 16 residues. The CDR3 DNA reads as TGTGCCAGCACCAAATGGACCAGGGGGCGCGACTATGGCTACACCTTC. It yields the protein CASTKWTRGRDYGYTF.

The chain employs TRBV9 and TRBJ2-5; 12 bases map to TRBD2. Trimming at V came to 4 bases and at J to 1 base, leaving 5 bases not matched to a gene. This CDR3 contains 16 residues. Per the germline V gene, CDR1 is SGDLS and CDR2 is YYNGEE. For the CDR3, the DNA is TGTGCCAGCAGCCCCGGGACTAGCGGGTTCCAAGAGACCCAGTACTTC. This codes for CASSPGTSGFQETQYF.

This sequence joins TRBV7-3 and TRBJ2-2; D is undetermined. The CDR3 consists of 14 residues. Looked up from germline, CDR1 is SGHTA and CDR2 is FQGTGA. V was cut by 5 bases and J by 0 bases, with 7 bases left in between. The CDR3 region is CASSRQSNTGELFF. The CDR3 coding sequence is TGTGCCAGCAGCCGCCAGTCGAACACCGGGGAGCTGTTTTTT.

The chain links TRBV5-1 to TRBJ2-7; a possible D gene is TRBD2 (6 bases). The CDR3 spans 15 residues. Looked up from germline, CDR1 is SGHRS and CDR2 is YFSETQ. The germline V and J ends were trimmed by 6 bases and 7 bases, with 23 bases remaining between them. The chain's CDR3 is CASTPDGRGSEEQYF. DNA for the CDR3: TGCGCCAGCACGCCTGACGGGAGAGGGTCGGAAGAGCAGTACTTC.

This chain links TRBV9 with TRBJ1-6; no definite D call. The V gene lost 1 base and the J gene lost 0 bases, with 5 bases spanning the gap. Germline values: CDR1 SGDLS, CDR2 YYNGEE. The CDR3 is 15 amino acids. The CDR3 sequence is CASSVSSSYNSPLHF. The CDR3 DNA follows: TGTGCCAGCAGCGTATCCAGCTCCTATAATTCACCCCTCCACTTT. The full variable domain, completed using reference TRBV9 and TRBJ1-6, is DSGVTQTPKHLITATGQRVTLRCSPRSGDLSVYWYQQSLDQGLQFLIQYYNGEERAKGNILERFSAQQFPDLHSELNLSSLELGDSALYFCASSVSSSYNSPLHFGNGTRLTVT.

The chain links TRBV27 to TRBJ2-1; maybe TRBD1 (5 bases). The germline V gene encodes CDR1 MNHEY and CDR2 SMNVEV (reference sequence). V was shortened by 10 bases and J by 9 bases, with 19 bases between the two germline ends. The CDR3 extends over 13 amino acids. CDR3 nucleotide sequence: TGTGCCATCCTGGCTCCGCTAGGGGCTGAGCAGTTCTTC. Amino acid sequence: CAILAPLGAEQFF.

In its sample, this clone was seen a few times. The chain combines TRBV6-1 with TRBJ1-1, with D possibly being TRBD1 (5 bases). CDR1 and CDR2 from the germline V gene are MNHNS and SASEGT. Trimming took off 2 bases at V and 3 bases at J, with 13 bases between the two ends. The length of the CDR3 is 15 residues. The CDR3 DNA sequence: TGTGCCAGCAGTGAACAAGGGTCGGGGGACACTGAAGCTTTCTTT. Protein: CASSEQGSGDTEAFF.

The chain employs TRBV18 and TRBJ2-1, with 11 nucleotides matching TRBD1. V lost 3 bases, J lost 6 bases, and 7 bases stayed unmatched. The length of the CDR3 is 16 residues. Germline-derived CDR1 and CDR2 are KGHSH and LQKENI. CDR3 sequence (DNA): TGTGCCAGCTCACCGGCCCGGGGACAGGGGGGCAATGAGCAGTTCTTC. Translated, it gives CASSPARGQGGNEQFF.

J is TRBJ1-2 and V is TRBV5-1; D gene ambiguous. Trimming took off 4 bases at V and 6 bases at J, with 16 bases between the two ends. CDR1 and CDR2 (germline): SGHRS, YFSETQ. The CDR3 runs to 14 residues. The CDR3 loop is CASSPGVGFDGYTF. CDR3 in DNA: TGCGCCAGCAGCCCCGGGGTAGGGTTTGATGGCTACACCTTC.

CDR3: CASSLVIEQYF. In nucleotides, the CDR3 is TGTGCCAGCAGCTTAGTTATCGAGCAGTACTTC. The V call is TRBV11-2, the J call TRBJ2-7; D unresolved. The length of the CDR3 is 11 residues. From germline, CDR1 is SGHAT and CDR2 FQNNGV. The germline V and J ends were trimmed by 1 base and 6 bases, with 4 bases remaining between them. Using reference TRBV11-2 and TRBJ2-7 for the parts outside the CDR3, the full variable domain is EAGVAQSPRYKIIEKRQSVAFWCNPISGHATLYWYQQILGQGPKLLIQFQNNGVVDDSQLPKDRFSAERLKGVDSTLKIQPAKLEDSAVYLCASSLVIEQYFGPGTRLTVT.

This clone came up a few times. The V gene is TRBV29-1, the J gene TRBJ2-3, with 8 bases that match TRBD2. This CDR3 contains 15 residues. Germline V gene data show CDR1 as SQVTM and CDR2 as ANQGSEA. Trimming removed 5 bases from V and 0 bases from J; junction bases left unmatched: 7. As DNA, the CDR3 is TGCAGCGTTTGGGCTAGCGGGCCTAGCACAGATACGCAGTATTTT. Translated: CSVWASGPSTDTQYF.

This clone has just a few counts. This chain connects TRBV20-1 to TRBJ1-3; TRBD1 is a possible D gene (5 bases). CDR1 and CDR2 (germline): DFQATT, SNEGSKA (reference sequence). The CDR3 has 11 residues. CDR3 amino acids: CAQGGGNTIYF. CDR3 DNA: TGCGCGCAGGGCGGTGGAAACACCATATATTTT.

The chain combines TRBV2 with TRBJ1-2, with D perhaps TRBD1 (6 bases). This CDR3 comprises 13 residues. V was pared by 3 bases and J by 3 bases, with 8 bases between. Looked up from germline, CDR1 is SNHLY and CDR2 is FYNNEI. The CDR3 is CASSDQGYYGYTF. The CDR3 bases are TGTGCCAGCAGTGATCAGGGGTACTATGGCTACACCTTC.

This rearrangement joins TRBV7-2 to TRBJ2-5, with D tentatively TRBD1 (7 bases). The CDR3 runs to 15 residues. V gave up 4 bases and J gave up 6 bases, with 18 bases separating them. CDR1 is SGHTA, CDR2 FQGNSA, per germline. The CDR3 loop reads CASSSQGGPGKTQYF. CDR3 sequence (DNA): TGTGCCAGCAGCTCCCAGGGGGGCCCCGGGAAGACCCAGTACTTC.

This chain links TRBV28 with TRBJ2-7, with TRBD2 matching over 8 bases. Germline CDR1 and CDR2: MDHEN and SYDVKM. The V and J ends lost 8 bases and 2 bases, in that order; junction bases with no gene match: 8. The CDR3 spans 14 residues. For the CDR3, the DNA is TGTGCCAGCGGGTCCGGGACTAGGCCCTACGAGCAGTACTTC. Residues: CASGSGTRPYEQYF.

This clone was recorded only once. The chain has TRBV9 and TRBJ2-6; D not resolved. Per germline, CDR1 SGDLS and CDR2 YYNGEE. V lost 2 bases, J lost 4 bases, and 4 bases lay in between. The CDR3 totals 13 residues. The CDR3 bases are TGTGCCAGCAGCGTCTCGGGGGCCAACGTCCTGACTTTC. Encoded protein: CASSVSGANVLTF. The entire variable domain, with the rest obtained from reference TRBV9 and TRBJ2-6, is as follows: DSGVTQTPKHLITATGQRVTLRCSPRSGDLSVYWYQQSLDQGLQFLIQYYNGEERAKGNILERFSAQQFPDLHSELNLSSLELGDSALYFCASSVSGANVLTFGAGSRLTVL.